This T cell receptor beta chain was captured in a study of CD8 T cells in ankylosing spondylitis. The V end was cut by 0 bases, the J end by 2 bases, with 8 bases between. This CDR3 is 15 amino acids long. Germline V lookup: CDR1 SGHRS, CDR2 YFSETQ. Libraries of TCR beta came from quantitative 5'-RACE with molecular barcodes. TCRdb called the 5' RACE reads again in MiXCR, with one record for every CDR3 protein. The top ten hold approximately 13% of the sample, which has approximately 100,000 distinct CDR3 sequences, about 24% seen once. This clonotype appeared many times. The clonotype comes from a male donor with ankylosing spondylitis. This sequence joins TRBV5-1 and TRBJ1-4, with D perhaps TRBD1 (5 bases). Sequenced sample: synovial fluid, either unsorted or a sorted T cell fraction (not recorded which). CDR3 sequence (DNA): TGCGCCAGCAGCTTGGGGGGGTCGACTAATGAAAAACTGTTTTTT. As protein: CASSLGGSTNEKLFF. The variable domain in full, completed from reference TRBV5-1 and TRBJ1-4, reads KAGVTQTPRYLIKTRGQQVTLSCSPISGHRSVSWYQQTPGQGLQFLFEYFSETQRNKGNFPGRFSGRQFSNSRSEMNVSTLELGDSALYLCASSLGGSTNEKLFFGSGTQLSVL.